This T cell receptor beta chain was documented in a study of blood T cell repertoires in COVID-19. Study overall: Acute-phase and convalescent COVID-19 samples originated in the United States, Italy and Spain.

In the source study's methods: Nucleated cell number was recorded as an estimate derived from reference gene primer amplification. Generated by immunoSEQ multiplex PCR, the TCRdb table keeps only in-frame clones and is missing some. Clonal size and the V and J genes are those of that table, whereas D and trimming came from the DNA. Of 140,000 to 150,000 clones in the sample, approximately 86% were seen once. This clone showed up just once. The CDR3 has 12 residues. Germline CDR1 MNHEY, CDR2 SVGAGI. With 7 bases removed from V and 7 bases from J, the gap between germline ends came to 13 bases. V gene TRBV6-5 combines with J gene TRBJ1-2; D might be TRBD1 (5 bases). This receptor was identified in a man in his 70s with acute or convalescent COVID-19. Sequencing was carried out using peripheral blood. CDR3 DNA sequence: TGTGCCAGCACCGCAGGGTATGCTGGCTACACCTTC. It encodes CASTAGYAGYTF.